The 13 T cell receptor beta chains presented below share a single source sample, sequenced in a study of cytomegalovirus exposure and HLA in healthy donors (dated by TCRdb to between 2016 and 2019). Libraries were prepared through the immunoSEQ multiplex PCR assay. For the multiplex PCR, a mixture combining 60 forward primers for TCR Vbeta segments and 13 reverse primers for TCR Jbeta segments was used. The clones in this table, taken by TCRdb from immuneACCESS, are in-frame only. Not every clone is retained; where verified, under half of the shortfall comes from an unresolved V gene, and the cause of the rest is unknown. Per the sample table, the count is 40,000 to 50,000 clones. Around 2% of the sample is in the top ten clones. The sample taken for sequencing was PBMCs. These receptors were collected from a woman aged 40 to 50 in good health and CMV-seronegative.

This chain connects TRBV19 to TRBJ2-3; 13 bases fit TRBD2. Per germline, CDR1 LNHDA and CDR2 SQIVND (reference sequence). The CDR3 loop spans 15 amino acids. After removal of 5 bases from V and 4 bases from J, the junction contained 3 bases not matched to a gene. This CDR3 is CASSLLAGGADTQYF. The CDR3, as DNA: TGTGCCAGTAGTCTACTAGCGGGGGGGGCAGATACGCAGTATTTT.

CDR3 in DNA: TGTGCCAGCAGACCCGATGAGGGGGTGCTGGGGTACGAGCAGTACTTC. It specifies CASRPDEGVLGYEQYF. This chain uses TRBV28 with TRBJ2-5, with a tentative D call TRBD1 (6 bases). The DNA end is a closer match to TRBJ2-7, so the J assignment may be wrong. Per germline, CDR1 MDHEN and CDR2 SYDVKM. This CDR3 comprises 16 residues.

The chain combines TRBV9 with TRBJ2-7, with 11 bases aligning to TRBD2. The CDR3 is 15 amino acids. With V trimmed by 3 bases and J by 2 bases, 4 bases remained unmatched. Looked up from germline, CDR1 is SGDLS and CDR2 is YYNGEE. The CDR3 region has the DNA TGTGCCAGCAGCGCCGGGACTAGCGGAGCCTACGAGCAGTACTTC. Translating gives CASSAGTSGAYEQYF.

This rearrangement joins TRBV12-5 to TRBJ2-2; TRBD1 might be the D (6 bases). The CDR3 length is 17 residues. Germline loops: CDR1 LGHNT, CDR2 FRNRAP. V shed 0 bases and J shed 1 base, with 12 bases lying between them. The CDR3 loop reads CASGLVLGGVNTGELFF. The CDR3 DNA sequence: TGTGCTAGTGGTTTGGTACTAGGGGGAGTGAACACCGGGGAGCTGTTTTTT.

J is TRBJ1-1 and V is TRBV19, with TRBD1 as a possible D gene (5 bases). This CDR3 contains 21 residues. Looked up from germline, CDR1 is LNHDA and CDR2 is SQIVND (reference sequence). The germline V and J ends were trimmed by 5 bases and 0 bases, with 31 bases remaining between them. The CDR3 sequence: CASSSGNGGGWDLNMNTEAFF. The CDR3 DNA is TGTGCCAGTAGTTCCGGAAACGGGGGGGGATGGGACTTAAACATGAACACTGAAGCTTTCTTT.

The chain joins TRBV11-2 to TRBJ1-1; no reliable D call. The CDR3 contains 13 residues. CDR1 is SGHAT, CDR2 FQNNGV, per germline. The V end lost 2 bases, the J end lost 11 bases, and 15 bases lay between the germline ends. The CDR3, as DNA: TGTGCCAGCAGCTTATCTTCTTTGGGAGAGGCTTTCTTT. Residues: CASSLSSLGEAFF.

The rearrangement links TRBV19 to TRBJ2-1, with 8 bases fitting TRBD2. V dropped 5 bases and J dropped 0; count of bases not matched to a gene: 9. This CDR3 contains 17 residues. Germline values: CDR1 LNHDA, CDR2 SQIVND (reference sequence). Here the CDR3 DNA reads TGTGCCAGTAGTTCGGGGGGGGCCCAAAGCTCCTACAATGAGCAGTTCTTC. Protein sequence: CASSSGGAQSSYNEQFF.

Details on this clone: The junction departs from the called germline gene at one end, perhaps through a read error. The CDR3 nucleotides read TGTGCCATCAGTGAAGGGCAGGGCTCCGACAATGAGCAGTTCTTC. Amino acids: CAISEGQGSDNEQFF. The chain is built from TRBV10-3 and TRBJ2-1; possible D gene TRBD1, 5 bases. This CDR3 is 15 amino acids long. Germline V CDR1 and CDR2: ENHRY, SYGVKD.

The chain employs TRBV7-3 and TRBJ2-3; D is possibly TRBD2 (5 bases). V lost 5 bases and J lost 10, with 16 bases in between. The CDR3 is made up of 13 amino acids. In germline, CDR1 is SGHTA, CDR2 FQGTGA. The CDR3 protein is CASSASSRASQYF. The CDR3 coding sequence is TGTGCCAGCAGCGCTTCTAGCCGCGCTTCGCAGTATTTT.

The chain carries TRBV5-1 and TRBJ2-3; maybe TRBD2 (5 bases). Germline V gives CDR1 SGHRS, CDR2 YFSETQ. This CDR3 contains 14 residues. The V end was cut by 4 bases, the J end by 1 base, with 10 bases between. This CDR3 is CASSPRVGTDTQYF. Here the CDR3 DNA reads TGCGCCAGCAGCCCGCGGGTGGGCACAGATACGCAGTATTTT. The entire variable domain, with the rest obtained from reference TRBV5-1 and TRBJ2-3, is as follows: KAGVTQTPRYLIKTRGQQVTLSCSPISGHRSVSWYQQTPGQGLQFLFEYFSETQRNKGNFPGRFSGRQFSNSRSEMNVSTLELGDSALYLCASSPRVGTDTQYFGPGTRLTVL.

CDR3 in DNA: TGTGCCAGCTCCCAAGAGTTTGTAACTGAGCAGTTCTTC. It codes for CASSQEFVTEQFF. The chain combines TRBV7-9 with TRBJ2-1; D remains ambiguous. Germline V gene data show CDR1 as SEHNR and CDR2 as FQNEAQ (reference sequence). The V end was cut by 8 bases, the J end by 9 bases, with 17 bases between. There are 13 residues in the CDR3. Looking up the rest from reference TRBV7-9 and TRBJ2-1 gives the full variable domain: DTGVSQNPRHKITKRGQNVTFRCDPISEHNRLYWYRQTLGQGPEFLTYFQNEAQLEKSRLLSDRFSAERPKGSFSTLEIQRTEQGDSAMYLCASSQEFVTEQFFGPGTRLTVL.

The chain recombines TRBV5-6 with TRBJ2-7; 7 bases fit TRBD2. V trimming: 4 bases; J trimming: 2 bases; junction bases outside the gene matches: 3. Germline lookup yields CDR1 SGHDT and CDR2 YYEEEE. This CDR3 comprises 13 residues. The CDR3 bases are TGTGCCAGCAGCCGGACTAGTACCTACGAGCAGTACTTC. This gives the protein CASSRTSTYEQYF.

The rearrangement uses TRBV5-4 and TRBJ1-4; 7 positions match TRBD1. Germline CDR1 reads SGHNT; CDR2 reads YYREEE (reference sequence). V shed 3 bases, J shed 0 bases, and the junction held 5 bases outside the gene matches. The CDR3 has 16 amino acids. CDR3 sequence (DNA): TGTGCCAGCAGCTCGAACAGGGGTTCAACTAATGAAAAACTGTTTTTT. The encoded protein is CASSSNRGSTNEKLFF.